This TCR beta chain originates from a study of blood T cell repertoires in COVID-19. In the original analysis: From reference gene primer amplification, estimates of nucleated cell counts were derived. TCRdb's table, derived via immunoSEQ multiplex PCR, lists solely in-frame clones and lacks some. V and J calls plus clone size are reproduced from that table; the DNA served to infer D and trimming. The table includes some 240,000 clones, approximately 80% detected once. Germline assignment: CDR1 SGHDT and CDR2 YYEEEE. The CDR3 contains 13 residues. V was clipped by 0 bases and J by 7 bases, with 5 bases between them.

The sequenced sample consisted of peripheral blood. The chain carries TRBV5-6 and TRBJ1-6, with D uncertain. The sequence was obtained from a woman older than 75 with COVID-19, enrolled during active disease. CDR3 in DNA: TGTGCCAGCAGCTTGGTACGGAATTCACCCCTCCACTTT. It specifies CASSLVRNSPLHF.